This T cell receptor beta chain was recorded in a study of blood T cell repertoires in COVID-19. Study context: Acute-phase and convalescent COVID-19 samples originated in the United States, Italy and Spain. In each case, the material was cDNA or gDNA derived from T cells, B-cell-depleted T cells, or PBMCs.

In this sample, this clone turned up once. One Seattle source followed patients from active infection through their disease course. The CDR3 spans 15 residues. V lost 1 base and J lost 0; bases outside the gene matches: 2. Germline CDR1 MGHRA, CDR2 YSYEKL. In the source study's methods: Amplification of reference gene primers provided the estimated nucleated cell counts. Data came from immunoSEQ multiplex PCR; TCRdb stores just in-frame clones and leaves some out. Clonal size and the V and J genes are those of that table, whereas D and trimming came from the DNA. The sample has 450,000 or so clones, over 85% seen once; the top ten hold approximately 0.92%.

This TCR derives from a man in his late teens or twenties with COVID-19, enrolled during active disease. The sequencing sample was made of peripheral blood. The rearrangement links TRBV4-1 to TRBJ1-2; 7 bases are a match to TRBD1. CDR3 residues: CASSQVGTANYGYTF. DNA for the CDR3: TGCGCCAGCAGCCAAGTCGGGACAGCTAACTATGGCTACACCTTC.